This T cell receptor beta chain is from a study of shared clonotypes between healthy human individuals. Naive CD8 populations comprised CD45RO-negative cells positively selected for CCR7, excluding terminally differentiated effector memory CD45RA+ cells. Generated by immunoSEQ multiplex PCR, the TCRdb table keeps only in-frame clones and is missing some. The sample holds 1.5 million to 2.5 million clones, about 94% seen once. The receptor's source is a man aged 18 to 29 in good health. The sequenced sample was naive CD8+ T cells sorted from blood.

CDR3 protein: CASSESGWDTIYF. In DNA, the CDR3 is TGTGCCAGCAGTGAATCGGGGTGGGACACCATATATTTT. V usage is TRBV25-1 and J usage is TRBJ1-3; D is unresolved. This CDR3 has 13 amino acids. Trimming shortened V by 1 base and J by 8 bases, and 9 bases separated the two germline ends. Germline V lookup: CDR1 MGHDK, CDR2 SYGVNS.